This TCR beta chain was recorded in a study of graft-versus-host responses after intestinal transplantation (dated by TCRdb to the early 2020s). Regarding the research as a whole: The transplants that recipients got were multivisceral, liver-intestinal, or isolated intestinal. Anti-thymocyte globulin induction was given to all recipients, followed by maintenance tacrolimus and steroids for approximately three years. After intestinal transplantation, graft-versus-host and host-versus-graft alloreactive T cell clones were followed in the graft, circulation and bone marrow using bulk TCR-beta CDR3 sequencing. Alloreactive clones were identified by sequencing pre-transplant mixed lymphocyte reaction products and comparing them with unstimulated pre-transplant donor and recipient T cells. A cohort of under 30 intestinal transplant recipients, including one retransplant, was enrolled, and a few patients lacking pretransplant specimens were excluded. Donor T cell macrochimerism was defined as a peak of at least 4% donor T cells among recipient peripheral blood mononuclear cells. Rather than being sequenced by the commercial service, samples from a few later patients were sequenced in-house on an Illumina MiSeq and processed with MiXCR.

Results and caveats for the whole study, not just this receptor: Early after transplant, declines in HvG clones were associated with peak levels of circulating GvH clones. The conclusions were limited by the relatively low number and heterogeneity of the intestinal transplant patients. Patients with donor T cell macrochimerism had high GvH to HvG T cell clonal ratios in their allografts. GvH clones were detected in recipient bone marrow, and some of these GvH clones were observed earlier in ileal mucosa or blood, consistent with an intestinal mucosal origin.

The CDR3 runs 15 amino acids, cysteine and phenylalanine included. Here the CDR3 DNA is all that survives: 45 bases in frame from base 1. V loses 6 bases of germline sequence and J loses 5 bases, and the interval between the two ends is 19 bases. CDR1 is given as SNHLY and CDR2 as FYNNEI, both from the germline V gene. As to this clone: What this receptor recognizes is not known. One base away there is no much larger clone; base qualities are not given.

The library relied on the immunoSEQ multiplex PCR assay. Adaptive Biotechnologies carried out high-throughput TCR-beta CDR3 sequencing of genomic DNA for most patients. The paper's data handling went like this. TCR sequencing data were retrieved from Adaptive's ImmunoSEQ software for some 17 patients, whereas three other patients were processed with MiXCR and VDJtools. CDR3 nucleotide sequences shared by donor and recipient were removed because the origin of these sequences could not be assigned. At least 2-fold expansion over unstimulated cells and a minimum CFSE-low frequency of 0.002% (template counts) or 0.001% (read counts) were required for clones to be classified as alloreactive. Clones detected in sequenced pre-transplant spleen, lymph node, or MLR CFSE-low populations of the donor or recipient were defined as mappable. Cumulative frequency of alloreactive clones was calculated as a percentage of all sequences weighted by copy number. The table was pulled from immuneACCESS by TCRdb, which kept in-frame rearrangements only. Such tables lose some clones; where checked, under half of the loss comes from unresolved V genes, and the rest has no known cause. The V and J calls and clone size are taken from that table; D and trimming were inferred from the DNA. This sample has 900 or so clones in its table, and 85% to 95% of those were observed once. The top ten clonotypes cover 3.5% to 5% of the sample.

Blood samples were collected up to 4 times in the first month after transplant and then at least monthly when available. The chain is assembled from TRBV2 and TRBJ2-5; the D gene cannot be named for sure. The sequence came from a human patient who received an intestinal transplant, so some T cells may come from the graft donor. Sequencing was performed on PBMCs, taken 9 days after transplant. CDR3 region: CASSDFRLGFETQYF. Read as DNA, the sequence is TGTGCCAGCAGCGACTTCCGCCTCGGATTCGAGACCCAGTACTTC.